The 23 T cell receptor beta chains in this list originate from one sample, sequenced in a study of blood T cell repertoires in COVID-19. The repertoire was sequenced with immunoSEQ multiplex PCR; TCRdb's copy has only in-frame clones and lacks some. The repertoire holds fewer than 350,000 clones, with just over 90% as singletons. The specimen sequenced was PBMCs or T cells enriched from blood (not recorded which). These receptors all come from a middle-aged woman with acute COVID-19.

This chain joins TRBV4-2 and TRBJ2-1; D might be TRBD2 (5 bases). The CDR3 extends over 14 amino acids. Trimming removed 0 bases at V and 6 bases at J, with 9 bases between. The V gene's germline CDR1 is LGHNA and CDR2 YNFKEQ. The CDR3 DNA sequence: TGTGCCAGCAGCCAAGAGGGAGCAGGCAATGAGCAGTTCTTC. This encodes CASSQEGAGNEQFF.

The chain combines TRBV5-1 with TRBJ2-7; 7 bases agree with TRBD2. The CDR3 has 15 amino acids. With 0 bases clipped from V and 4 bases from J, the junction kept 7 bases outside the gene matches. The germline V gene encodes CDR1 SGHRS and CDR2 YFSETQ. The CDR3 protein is CASSLVGGGAYEQYF. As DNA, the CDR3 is TGCGCCAGCAGCTTGGTTGGCGGGGGAGCTTACGAGCAGTACTTC.

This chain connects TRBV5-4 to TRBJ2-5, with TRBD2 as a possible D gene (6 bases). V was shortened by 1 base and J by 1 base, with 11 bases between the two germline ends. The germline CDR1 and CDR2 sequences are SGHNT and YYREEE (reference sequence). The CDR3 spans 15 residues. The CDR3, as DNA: TGTGCCAGCAGCTTGACCCTAGCGACCCAAGAGACCCAGTACTTC. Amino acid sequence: CASSLTLATQETQYF.

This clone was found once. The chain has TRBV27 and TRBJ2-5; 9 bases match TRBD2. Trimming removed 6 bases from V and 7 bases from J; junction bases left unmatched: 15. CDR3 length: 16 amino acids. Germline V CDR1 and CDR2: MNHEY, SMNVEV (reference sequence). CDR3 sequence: CASRETGTSGGLTQYF. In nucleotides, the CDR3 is TGTGCCAGCAGAGAGACAGGGACCAGCGGGGGGCTGACCCAGTACTTC.

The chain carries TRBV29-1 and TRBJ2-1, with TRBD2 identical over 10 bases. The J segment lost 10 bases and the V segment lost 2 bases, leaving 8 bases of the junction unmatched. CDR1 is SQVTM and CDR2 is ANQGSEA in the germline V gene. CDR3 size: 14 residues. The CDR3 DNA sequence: TGCAGCGTTGAACTAGCGGGAGTATCAAGGGAGCAGTTCTTC. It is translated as CSVELAGVSREQFF.

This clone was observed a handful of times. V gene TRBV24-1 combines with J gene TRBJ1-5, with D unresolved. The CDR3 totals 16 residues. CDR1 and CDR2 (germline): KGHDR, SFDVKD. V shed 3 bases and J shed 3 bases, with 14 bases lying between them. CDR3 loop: CATSDQYGLLNQPQHF. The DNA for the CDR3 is TGTGCCACCAGTGATCAGTATGGACTCCTCAATCAGCCCCAGCATTTT.

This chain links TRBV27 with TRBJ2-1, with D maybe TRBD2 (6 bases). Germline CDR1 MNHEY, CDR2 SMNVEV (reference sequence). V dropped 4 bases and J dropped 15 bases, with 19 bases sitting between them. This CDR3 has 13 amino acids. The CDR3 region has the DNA TGTGCCAGCAGTTCCTACCCGTCCGGGACTTCGTTCTTC. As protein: CASSSYPSGTSFF.

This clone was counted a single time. The CDR3 nucleotides read TGTGCCATCAGCCCTTCGGGTCTCCAGGAAAAACTGTTTTTT. It encodes CAISPSGLQEKLFF. V gene TRBV10-3 combines with J gene TRBJ1-4, with no clear D. Looked up from germline, CDR1 is ENHRY and CDR2 is SYGVKD. CDR3 length equals 14 residues. V was trimmed by 6 bases and J by 8 bases, leaving 16 bases between them.

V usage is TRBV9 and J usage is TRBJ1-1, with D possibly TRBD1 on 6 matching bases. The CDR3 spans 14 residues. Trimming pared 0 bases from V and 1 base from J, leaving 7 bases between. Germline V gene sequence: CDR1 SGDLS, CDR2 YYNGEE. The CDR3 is CASSVGGQNTEAFF. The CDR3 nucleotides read TGTGCCAGCAGCGTAGGGGGACAGAACACTGAAGCTTTCTTT.

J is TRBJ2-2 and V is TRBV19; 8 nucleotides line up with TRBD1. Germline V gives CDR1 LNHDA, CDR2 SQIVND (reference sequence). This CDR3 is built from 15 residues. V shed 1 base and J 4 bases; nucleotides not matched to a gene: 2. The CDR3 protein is CASSIGTGSTGELFF. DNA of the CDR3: TGTGCCAGTAGTATAGGGACAGGGTCCACCGGGGAGCTGTTTTTT.

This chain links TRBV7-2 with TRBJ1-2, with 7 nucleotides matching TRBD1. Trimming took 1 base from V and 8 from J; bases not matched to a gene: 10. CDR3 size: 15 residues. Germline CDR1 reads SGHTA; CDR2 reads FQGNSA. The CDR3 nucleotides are TGTGCCAGCAGCTTAGAATGGGACAGTGGGTACGGCTACACCTTC. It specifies CASSLEWDSGYGYTF.

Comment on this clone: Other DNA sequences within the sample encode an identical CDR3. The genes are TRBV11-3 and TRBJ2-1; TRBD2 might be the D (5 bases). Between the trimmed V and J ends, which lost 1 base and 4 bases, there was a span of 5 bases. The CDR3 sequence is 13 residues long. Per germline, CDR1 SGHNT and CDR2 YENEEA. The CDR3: CASSLAGYNEQFF. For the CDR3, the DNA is TGTGCCAGCAGCTTAGCGGGGTACAATGAGCAGTTCTTC.

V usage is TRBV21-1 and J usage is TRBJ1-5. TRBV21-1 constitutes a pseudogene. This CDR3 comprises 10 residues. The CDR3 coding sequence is TGTGCCCTCGCGGATCAGCCCCAGCATTTT. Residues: CALADQPQHF.

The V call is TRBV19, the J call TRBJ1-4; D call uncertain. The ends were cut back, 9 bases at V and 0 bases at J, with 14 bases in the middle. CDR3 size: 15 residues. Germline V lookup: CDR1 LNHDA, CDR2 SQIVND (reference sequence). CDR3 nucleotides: TGTGCCAGCCCTCCCGTCCCTGCAACTAATGAAAAACTGTTTTTT. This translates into CASPPVPATNEKLFF.

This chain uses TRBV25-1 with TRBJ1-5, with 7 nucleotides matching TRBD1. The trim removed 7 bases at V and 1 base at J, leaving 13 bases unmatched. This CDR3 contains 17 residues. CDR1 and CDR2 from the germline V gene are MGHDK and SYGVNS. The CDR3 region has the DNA TGTGCCAGCATTAAGGAAGACAGGGTAGTAAGCAATCAGCCCCAGCATTTT. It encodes CASIKEDRVVSNQPQHF.

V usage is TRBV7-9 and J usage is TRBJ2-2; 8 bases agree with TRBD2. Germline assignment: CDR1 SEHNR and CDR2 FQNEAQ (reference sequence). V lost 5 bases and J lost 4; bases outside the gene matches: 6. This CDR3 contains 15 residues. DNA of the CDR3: TGTGCCAGCAGCGATCGGGGGGGAATCACCGGGGAGCTGTTTTTT. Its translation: CASSDRGGITGELFF.

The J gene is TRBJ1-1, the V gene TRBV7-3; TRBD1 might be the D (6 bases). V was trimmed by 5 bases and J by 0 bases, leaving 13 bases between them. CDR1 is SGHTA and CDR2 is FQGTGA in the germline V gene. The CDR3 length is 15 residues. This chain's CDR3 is CASSPQGRLNTEAFF. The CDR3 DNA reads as TGTGCCAGCAGCCCACAGGGCCGACTGAACACTGAAGCTTTCTTT.

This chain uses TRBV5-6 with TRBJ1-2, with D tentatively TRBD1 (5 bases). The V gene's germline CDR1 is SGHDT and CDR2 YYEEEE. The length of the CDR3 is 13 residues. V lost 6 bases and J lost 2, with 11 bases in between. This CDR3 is CASTQGRNYGYTF. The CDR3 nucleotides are TGTGCCAGCACGCAGGGAAGGAACTATGGCTACACCTTC.

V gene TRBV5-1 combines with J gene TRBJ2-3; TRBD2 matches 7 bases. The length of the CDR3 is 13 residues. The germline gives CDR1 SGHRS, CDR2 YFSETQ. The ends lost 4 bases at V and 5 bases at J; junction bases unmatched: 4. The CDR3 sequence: CASSPGGGDTQYF. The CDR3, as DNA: TGCGCCAGCAGCCCCGGCGGGGGAGATACGCAGTATTTT.

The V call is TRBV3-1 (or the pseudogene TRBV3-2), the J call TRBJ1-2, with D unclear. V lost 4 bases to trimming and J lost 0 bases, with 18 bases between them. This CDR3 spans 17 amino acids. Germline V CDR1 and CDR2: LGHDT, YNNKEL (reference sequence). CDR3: CASSLKEGGRSNYGYTF. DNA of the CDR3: TGTGCCAGCAGCCTAAAGGAGGGTGGCCGATCTAACTATGGCTACACCTTC.

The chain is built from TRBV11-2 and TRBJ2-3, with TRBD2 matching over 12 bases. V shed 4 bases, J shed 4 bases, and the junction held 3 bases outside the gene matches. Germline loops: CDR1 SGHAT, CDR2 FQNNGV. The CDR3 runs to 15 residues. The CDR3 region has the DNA TGTGCCAGCAGCTCTAGCGGGAGGGTCCCAGATACGCAGTATTTT. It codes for CASSSSGRVPDTQYF.

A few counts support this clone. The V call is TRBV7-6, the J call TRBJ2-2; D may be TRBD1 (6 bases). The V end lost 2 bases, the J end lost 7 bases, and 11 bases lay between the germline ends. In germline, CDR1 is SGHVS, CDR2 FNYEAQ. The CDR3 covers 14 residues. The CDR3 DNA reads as TGTGCCAGCAGCTTATTACAGGGCAGCGGGGAGCTGTTTTTT. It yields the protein CASSLLQGSGELFF.

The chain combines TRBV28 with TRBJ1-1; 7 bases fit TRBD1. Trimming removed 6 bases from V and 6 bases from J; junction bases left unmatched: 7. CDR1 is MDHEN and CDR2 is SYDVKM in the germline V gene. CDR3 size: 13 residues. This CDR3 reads CASSNTGVAEAFF. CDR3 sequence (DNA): TGTGCCAGCAGCAATACAGGGGTGGCTGAAGCTTTCTTT.